Listed here is a single T cell receptor beta chain. Antigen specificity is unknown. These data are taken from a study of cytomegalovirus exposure and HLA in healthy donors. General study points: In a later analysis, CMV-associated beta chains were mostly HLA-associated, it appeared. TRBV6-2, TRBV6-3 and some other V segments were unresolvable in 87-base-pair reads.

PCR employed 60 Vbeta and 13 Jbeta primers. Profiled with immunoSEQ multiplex PCR; TCRdb holds only in-frame clones, not every one. The data contain about 120,000 clones, around 88% of them singletons. The CDR3 covers 12 residues. Trimming took off 6 bases at V and 3 bases at J, with 9 bases between the two ends. CDR1 is MGHDK and CDR2 is SYGVNS in the germline V gene. This receptor was obtained from a man aged 40-55 years in good health and CMV-seronegative. Specimen: PBMCs. J is TRBJ2-7 and V is TRBV25-1; D perhaps matches TRBD1 (6 bases). The CDR3 loop is CASSGQIYEQYF. CDR3 coding DNA: TGTGCCAGCAGCGGACAGATCTACGAGCAGTACTTC.